This T cell receptor beta chain is from a study of breast tumors, draining lymph nodes, adjacent tissues (dated by TCRdb to 2016 to 2017). In the study overall: The study compared TCR beta repertoires across tumor, adjacent nontumor tissue and axillary lymph nodes from breast cancer patients. The study aimed to assess the relationships and possible T-cell exchange between tumor, surrounding tissue and draining lymph node repertoires in human breast cancer.

Lymph node samples came from the axillary draining lymph nodes of breast cancer patients. The run used an Illumina HiSeq 2000. TCR beta chain libraries were generated through multiplex PCR amplification. High-throughput sequencing was used to analyze the amplified TCR beta chain products. The public reads were reanalyzed by TCRdb: fastp trimming at Q25, MiXCR alignment, in-frame beta chains only. Rows are combined by CDR3 protein, so each entry shows the most common genes and DNA. The table for this sample lists more than 250,000 distinct CDR3 sequences; over 30% of them were counted only once. The ten largest make up around 1.1% of the sample. This clonotype came up many times. It lacks a known antigen. No much larger clonotype is one base removed from it; base qualities were not supplied. Broad study findings and their caveats: The data were considered consistent with the idea that most tumor T cells come from the lymph node and then expand in tumor tissue. In luminal-like breast cancer, tumor and nontumor tissue repertoires resembled each other significantly more than in basal-like breast cancer. Rather than being directly demonstrated, the conclusion that tumor T cells originate in lymph nodes was presented as consistent with a hypothesis. Tumor T-cell repertoires showed less diversity than lymph node repertoires and more diversity than nontumor tissue repertoires, and tumor T-cell repertoires showed preferential V and J gene usage.

The TCR originated in a female donor with breast cancer. Some clones in this sample may be carry-over from other donors' samples. The sample taken for sequencing was axillary lymph node tissue.

The nucleotide sequence reads as follows: TGTGCCAGCAGCTCAGCGACCCGCAGAAGGCACAATGAGCAGTTCTTC. Its product reads: CASSSATRRRHNEQFF. This chain is built from TRBV7-9 and TRBJ2-1, with the D gene call left open. Cut back by 4 bases and 5 bases, the V and J ends lie 18 bases apart. In the germline V gene (reference sequence), CDR1 corresponds to SEHNR and CDR2 to FQNEAQ. The CDR3 numbers 16 residues from cysteine through phenylalanine. Only the CDR3 DNA is retained, 48 bases long and in frame from the first base.